This T cell receptor (beta chain) was identified during a study of OX40 agonist ivuxolimab in advanced cancers. For the study at large: Ivuxolimab, an agonist antibody against OX40 (CD134), was given to patients. Ivuxolimab doses were 0.01, 0.1, 0.3, 1.5, 3 or 10 mg/kg every 2 weeks. Under the entry rules, prior anti-PD-1, anti-PD-L1 or anti-CTLA-4 therapy was allowed, and around 40% had some. Study-wide results and limits: Mean expanded clone counts were higher in CD8+ than CD4+ T cells.

About this clone itself: As yet, its antigen is unknown.

Assay used: immunoSEQ multiplex PCR; TCRdb lists only in-frame clones, some missing. Altogether over 85,000 clones are present, less than 90% being singletons, with the ten largest covering 5.5%. Trimming removed 3 bases from V and 0 bases from J, with 7 bases in between. This CDR3 is 14 amino acids long. CDR1 and CDR2 (germline): SEHNR, FQNEAQ (reference sequence). The origin of this receptor is an adult with an advanced solid tumor such as melanoma, head and neck, liver or kidney cancer. The sample in question was CD4+ or CD8+ T cells sorted from blood, obtained in a trial of the OX40 agonist ivuxolimab. The rearrangement uses TRBV7-9 and TRBJ2-3; D gene ambiguous. The DNA for the CDR3 is TGTGCCAGCAGCTTCCATGAGAGCACAGATACGCAGTATTTT. Translating it yields CASSFHESTDTQYF.